Listed here is a single T cell receptor beta chain. Its target is not known. Only in-frame clones appear in the TCRdb table, and some are missing; sequencing was by immunoSEQ multiplex PCR. The sample holds 200,000 or so clones; approximately 93% are singletons and the top ten take 0.95% to 1.1%. The data were obtained in a study of T cell responses to AZD1222 COVID-19 vaccine. Study findings and constraints: Clonal diversity may have been underestimated in mostly white British donors. Nearly half of unique spike-specific TCRs reportedly avoided B.1.351 and B.1.1.7 mutated regions. No day 14 peak samples; only post-peak repertoires were characterized. Spike-specific TCR breadth rose after two AZD1222 doses, and depth rose as well.

V was shortened by 4 bases and J by 5 bases, with 19 bases between the two germline ends. Germline-derived CDR1 and CDR2 are KGHDR and SFDVKD. The CDR3 is 17 residues long. The chain employs TRBV24-1 and TRBJ2-2; tentatively, D is TRBD1 (6 bases). This specimen was peripheral blood, taken 28 days after the second AZD1222 dose. The sequence was obtained from an adult who received the AZD1222 COVID-19 vaccine. CDR3 loop: CATSEGLWGHITGELFF. In nucleotides, the CDR3 is TGTGCCACCAGTGAGGGTCTATGGGGACATATTACCGGGGAGCTGTTTTTT.